The 10 T cell receptor beta chains below come from one sample, sequenced in a study of spatial heterogeneity in lung cancer. Points from the study as a whole: For expanded intratumoral alpha and beta TCRs, counts tracked tumor mutation counts.

TCRdb itself ran the 5' RACE reads through MiXCR, one entry per CDR3 protein. The table shows 10,000 to 15,000 distinct CDR3 sequences, with 6.6% occurring only once. Their antigens remain unidentified. The sample's time point: sample taken at primary tumor resection. Here the sequenced sample was lung tumor tissue, taken at surgery. These receptor sequences come from a female donor with early-stage non-small cell lung cancer.

There are many counts of this clonotype. The chain couples TRBV7-9 to TRBJ1-1, with D unclear. V dropped 1 base and J dropped 1 base, with 10 bases sitting between them. From germline, CDR1 is SEHNR and CDR2 FQNEAQ (reference sequence). This CDR3 is 15 amino acids long. The CDR3 here is CASSLGEGTNTEAFF. The CDR3, as DNA: TGTGCCAGCAGCTTAGGGGAGGGTACGAACACTGAAGCTTTCTTT.

Many counts were recorded for this clonotype. This chain connects TRBV28 to TRBJ2-5; the D is unclear. This CDR3 comprises 13 residues. Per the germline V gene, CDR1 is MDHEN and CDR2 is SYDVKM. Between the trimmed V and J ends, which lost 2 bases and 2 bases, there was a span of 6 bases. CDR3 residues: CASSLLNQETQYF. CDR3 DNA sequence: TGTGCCAGCAGTTTACTGAATCAAGAGACCCAGTACTTC.

This chain links TRBV9 with TRBJ1-5; TRBD1 is a possible D gene (5 bases). CDR3 length equals 14 residues. Trimming stripped 4 bases from V and 9 bases from J, with 17 bases between. Germline CDR1 reads SGDLS; CDR2 reads YYNGEE. The CDR3 nucleotides read TGTGCCAGCAGCCAACCTCAGGGCGGCGGGCCCCAGCATTTT. The encoded protein is CASSQPQGGGPQHF.

This clonotype is medium-sized. The CDR3 sequence: CASKRLAEQETQYF. The CDR3 region has the DNA TGTGCCAGCAAGCGACTAGCGGAACAAGAGACCCAGTACTTC. The chain combines TRBV2 with TRBJ2-5; TRBD2 matches 9 bases. V lost 7 bases and J lost 2; bases outside the gene matches: 5. The germline V gene encodes CDR1 SNHLY and CDR2 FYNNEI. The length of the CDR3 is 14 residues.

This clonotype appeared many times. Written as DNA, the CDR3 is TGTGCCAGCAGTTTATGGGGGGCTAGCGGATACAATGAGCAGTTCTTC. It specifies CASSLWGASGYNEQFF. The V call is TRBV28, the J call TRBJ2-1; a weak D match, TRBD2 (7 bases). Germline V gives CDR1 MDHEN, CDR2 SYDVKM. Trimming took off 0 bases at V and 4 bases at J, with 13 bases between the two ends. CDR3 size: 16 residues.

This clonotype was counted at least ten times. This chain uses TRBV5-1 with TRBJ2-1; D might be TRBD2 (5 bases). Germline V gives CDR1 SGHRS, CDR2 YFSETQ. The CDR3 is made up of 13 amino acids. Trimming took off 4 bases at V and 4 bases at J, with 9 bases between the two ends. This CDR3 reads CASSRPGYNEQFF. DNA of the CDR3: TGCGCCAGCAGCCGCCCGGGATACAATGAGCAGTTCTTC.

By frequency in the sample, this clonotype is medium-sized. The chain has TRBV11-2 and TRBJ1-5; D unclear. This CDR3 region has 14 residues. CDR1 and CDR2 (germline): SGHAT, FQNNGV. Trimming left V 1 base short and J 2 bases short, with 6 bases between. The CDR3: CASSLGVGNQPQHF. For the CDR3, the DNA is TGTGCCAGCAGCTTAGGGGTTGGCAATCAGCCCCAGCATTTT.

The chain combines TRBV4-3 with TRBJ1-3; TRBD1 is a possible D gene (5 bases). V lost 0 bases and J lost 4, with 10 bases in between. CDR1 is LGHNA and CDR2 is YSLEER in the germline V gene. The CDR3 runs to 15 residues. Here the CDR3 DNA reads TGCGCCAGCAGCCAAGATACGGGGCCGGGAAACACCATATATTTT. Its translation is CASSQDTGPGNTIYF.

Many counts were recorded for this clonotype. V and J are TRBV28 and TRBJ1-4; a possible D gene is TRBD1 (5 bases). V was cut by 5 bases and J by 2 bases, with 12 bases left in between. CDR1 and CDR2 from the germline V gene are MDHEN and SYDVKM. The CDR3 is 15 amino acids. As DNA, the CDR3 is TGTGCCAGCAGTACCTACAAGGGGACTAATGAAAAACTGTTTTTT. It is translated as CASSTYKGTNEKLFF.

This clonotype was seen at least ten times. V usage is TRBV7-6 and J usage is TRBJ1-6; D unresolved. The CDR3 extends over 15 amino acids. The germline V gene has CDR1 SGHVS and CDR2 FNYEAQ. V gave up 1 base and J gave up 7 bases, with 11 bases separating them. CDR3 DNA: TGTGCCAGCAGCTTAGGAGGCGACACAAATTCACCCCTCCACTTT. It codes for CASSLGGDTNSPLHF.